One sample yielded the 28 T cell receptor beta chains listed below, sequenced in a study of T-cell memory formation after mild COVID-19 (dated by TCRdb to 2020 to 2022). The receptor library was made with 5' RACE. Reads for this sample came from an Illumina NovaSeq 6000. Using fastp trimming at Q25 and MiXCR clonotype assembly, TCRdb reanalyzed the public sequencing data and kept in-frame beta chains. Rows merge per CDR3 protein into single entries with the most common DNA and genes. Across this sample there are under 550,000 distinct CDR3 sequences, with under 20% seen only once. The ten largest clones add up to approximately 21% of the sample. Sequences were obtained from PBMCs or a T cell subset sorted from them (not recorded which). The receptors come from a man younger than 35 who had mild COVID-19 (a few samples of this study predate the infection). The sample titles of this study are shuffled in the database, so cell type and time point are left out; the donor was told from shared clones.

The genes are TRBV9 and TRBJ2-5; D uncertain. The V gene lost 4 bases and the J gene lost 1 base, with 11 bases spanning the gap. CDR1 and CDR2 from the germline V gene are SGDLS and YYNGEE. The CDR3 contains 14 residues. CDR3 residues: CASSPQLIQETQYF. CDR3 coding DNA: TGTGCCAGCAGCCCCCAATTGATCCAAGAGACCCAGTACTTC.

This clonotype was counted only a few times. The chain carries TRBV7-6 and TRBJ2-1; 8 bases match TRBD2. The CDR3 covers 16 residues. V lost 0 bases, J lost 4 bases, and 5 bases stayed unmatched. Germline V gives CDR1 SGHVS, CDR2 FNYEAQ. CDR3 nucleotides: TGTGCCAGCAGCTTAGCGCGAGCGGGGGTGTACAATGAGCAGTTCTTC. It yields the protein CASSLARAGVYNEQFF.

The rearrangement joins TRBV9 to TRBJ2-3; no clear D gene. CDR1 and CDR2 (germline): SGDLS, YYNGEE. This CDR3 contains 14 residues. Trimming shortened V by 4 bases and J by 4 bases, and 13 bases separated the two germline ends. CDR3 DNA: TGTGCCAGCAGCCCTCCGGTCGGGTCAGATACGCAGTATTTT. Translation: CASSPPVGSDTQYF.

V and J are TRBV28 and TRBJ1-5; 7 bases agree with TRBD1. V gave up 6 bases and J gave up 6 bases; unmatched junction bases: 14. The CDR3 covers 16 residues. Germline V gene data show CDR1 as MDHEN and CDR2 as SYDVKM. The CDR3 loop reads CASSLPSGGRGQPQHF. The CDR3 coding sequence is TGTGCCAGCAGCCTACCATCAGGGGGTAGGGGTCAGCCCCAGCATTTT.

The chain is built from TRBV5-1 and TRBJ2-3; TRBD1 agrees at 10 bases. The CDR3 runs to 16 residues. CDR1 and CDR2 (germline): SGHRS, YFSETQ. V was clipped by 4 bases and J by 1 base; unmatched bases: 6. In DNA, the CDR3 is TGCGCCAGCAGCCCTTTGGGGACAGGGGGCACAGATACGCAGTATTTT. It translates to CASSPLGTGGTDTQYF.

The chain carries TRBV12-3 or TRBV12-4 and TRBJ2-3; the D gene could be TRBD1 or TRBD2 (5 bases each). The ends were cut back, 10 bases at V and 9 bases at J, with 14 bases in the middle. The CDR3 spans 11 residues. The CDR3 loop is CATGGGATQYF. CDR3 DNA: TGTGCCACCGGTGGGGGAGCAACGCAGTATTTT.

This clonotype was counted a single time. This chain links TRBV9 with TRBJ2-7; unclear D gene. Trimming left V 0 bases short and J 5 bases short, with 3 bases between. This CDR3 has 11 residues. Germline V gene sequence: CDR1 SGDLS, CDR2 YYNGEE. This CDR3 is CASSVDHEQYF. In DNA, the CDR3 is TGTGCCAGCAGCGTAGACCACGAGCAGTACTTC.

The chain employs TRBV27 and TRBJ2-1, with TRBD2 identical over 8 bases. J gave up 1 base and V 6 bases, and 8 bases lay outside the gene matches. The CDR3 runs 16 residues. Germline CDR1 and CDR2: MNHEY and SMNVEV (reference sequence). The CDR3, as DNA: TGTGCCAGCAGGGACCTCGGGGGGGCTTCCTACAATGAGCAGTTCTTC. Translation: CASRDLGGASYNEQFF.

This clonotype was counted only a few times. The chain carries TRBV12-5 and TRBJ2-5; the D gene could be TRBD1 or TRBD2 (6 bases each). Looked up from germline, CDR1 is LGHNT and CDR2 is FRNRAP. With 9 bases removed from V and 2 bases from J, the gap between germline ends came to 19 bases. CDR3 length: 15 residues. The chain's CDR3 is CASENRGGRQETQYF. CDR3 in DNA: TGTGCTAGCGAAAACCGAGGGGGGCGGCAAGAGACCCAGTACTTC.

The CDR3, as DNA: TGTGCCAGCAGGGACACAAACTATGGCTACACCTTC. Amino acid sequence: CASRDTNYGYTF. The chain carries TRBV25-1 and TRBJ1-2; weak D call: TRBD1 (5 bases). Germline assignment: CDR1 MGHDK and CDR2 SYGVNS. The CDR3 contains 12 residues. Trimming removed 6 bases from V and 2 bases from J, with 7 bases in between.

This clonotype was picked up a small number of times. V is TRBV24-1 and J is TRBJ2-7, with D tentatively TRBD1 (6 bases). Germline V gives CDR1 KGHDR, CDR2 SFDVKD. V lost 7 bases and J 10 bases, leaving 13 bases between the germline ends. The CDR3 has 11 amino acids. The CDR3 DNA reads TGTGCCACCAGGTCCGAGACAGGCCAGTACGTC. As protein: CATRSETGQYV.

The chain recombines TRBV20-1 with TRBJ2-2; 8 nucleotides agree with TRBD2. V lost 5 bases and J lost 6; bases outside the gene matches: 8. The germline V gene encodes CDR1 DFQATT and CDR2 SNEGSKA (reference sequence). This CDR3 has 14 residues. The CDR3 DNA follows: TGCAGTGCTCCGGGAGGGGGGGCCGCCGGGGAGCTGTTTTTT. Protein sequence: CSAPGGGAAGELFF.

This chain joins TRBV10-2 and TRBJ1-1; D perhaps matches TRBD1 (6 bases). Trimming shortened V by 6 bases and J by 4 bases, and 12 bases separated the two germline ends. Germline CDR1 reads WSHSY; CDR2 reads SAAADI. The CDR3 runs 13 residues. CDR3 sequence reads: CASRRGRGTEAFF. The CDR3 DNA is TGCGCCAGCAGGAGGGGGAGGGGCACTGAAGCTTTCTTT.

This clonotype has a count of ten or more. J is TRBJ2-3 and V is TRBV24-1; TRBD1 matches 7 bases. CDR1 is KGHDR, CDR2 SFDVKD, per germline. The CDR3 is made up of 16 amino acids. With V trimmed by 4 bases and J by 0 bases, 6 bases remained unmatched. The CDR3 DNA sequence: TGTGCCACCAGTGACCCGACAGGGCCAAGCACAGATACGCAGTATTTT. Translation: CATSDPTGPSTDTQYF.

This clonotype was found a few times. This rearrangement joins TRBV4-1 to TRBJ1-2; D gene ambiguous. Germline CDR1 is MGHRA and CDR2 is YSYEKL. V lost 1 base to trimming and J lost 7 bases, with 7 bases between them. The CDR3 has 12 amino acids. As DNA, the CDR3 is TGCGCCAGCAGCCAAGGCCAGTTTGGCTACACCTTC. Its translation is CASSQGQFGYTF.

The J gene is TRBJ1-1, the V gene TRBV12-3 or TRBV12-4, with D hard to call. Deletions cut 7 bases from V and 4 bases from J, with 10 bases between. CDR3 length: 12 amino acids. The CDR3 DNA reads TGTGCCAGCACCGCCCGTTCCACTGAAGCTTTCTTT. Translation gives CASTARSTEAFF.

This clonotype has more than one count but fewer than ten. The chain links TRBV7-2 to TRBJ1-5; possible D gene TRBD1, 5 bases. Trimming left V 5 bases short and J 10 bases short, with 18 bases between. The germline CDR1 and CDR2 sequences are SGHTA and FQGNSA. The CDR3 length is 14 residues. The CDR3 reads CASSQRVGQGPQHF. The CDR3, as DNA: TGTGCCAGCAGCCAAAGGGTCGGGCAGGGACCCCAGCATTTT.

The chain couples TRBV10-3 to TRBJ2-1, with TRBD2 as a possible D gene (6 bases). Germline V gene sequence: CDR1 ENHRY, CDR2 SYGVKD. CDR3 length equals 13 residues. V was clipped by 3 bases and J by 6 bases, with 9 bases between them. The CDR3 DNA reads TGTGCCATCAGTGACGGGACTGCCAATGAGCAGTTCTTC. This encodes CAISDGTANEQFF.

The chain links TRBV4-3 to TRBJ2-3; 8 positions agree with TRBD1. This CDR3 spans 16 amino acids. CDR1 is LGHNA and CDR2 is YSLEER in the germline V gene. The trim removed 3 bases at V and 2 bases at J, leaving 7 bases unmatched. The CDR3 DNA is TGCGCCAGCAGCCAGGGCCGGGACAGGTTCACAGATACGCAGTATTTT. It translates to CASSQGRDRFTDTQYF.

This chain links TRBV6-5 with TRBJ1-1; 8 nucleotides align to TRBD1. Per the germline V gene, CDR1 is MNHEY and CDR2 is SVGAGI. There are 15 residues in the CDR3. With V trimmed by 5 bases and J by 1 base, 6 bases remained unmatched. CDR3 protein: CASSTAGGRNTEAFF. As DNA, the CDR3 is TGTGCCAGCAGTACTGCAGGGGGCCGGAACACTGAAGCTTTCTTT.

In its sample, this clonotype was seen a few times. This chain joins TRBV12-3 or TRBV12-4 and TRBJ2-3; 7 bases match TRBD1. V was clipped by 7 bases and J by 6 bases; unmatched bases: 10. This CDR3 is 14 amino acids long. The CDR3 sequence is CASTRDSRADTQYF. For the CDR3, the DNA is TGTGCCAGCACCAGGGACAGCCGAGCGGATACGCAGTATTTT.

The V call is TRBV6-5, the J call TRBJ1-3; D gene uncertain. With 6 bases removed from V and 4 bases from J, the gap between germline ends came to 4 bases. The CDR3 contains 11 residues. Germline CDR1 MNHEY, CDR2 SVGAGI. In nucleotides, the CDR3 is TGTGCCAGCAGGTTCGGAAACACCATATATTTT. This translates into CASRFGNTIYF.

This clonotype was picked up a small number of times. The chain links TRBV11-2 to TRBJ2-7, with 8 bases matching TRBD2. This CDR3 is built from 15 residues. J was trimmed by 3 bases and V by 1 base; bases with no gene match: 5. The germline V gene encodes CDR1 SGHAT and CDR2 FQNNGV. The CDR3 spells CASSLVAGKGYEQYF. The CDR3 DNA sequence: TGTGCCAGCAGCTTAGTAGCGGGGAAGGGCTACGAGCAGTACTTC.

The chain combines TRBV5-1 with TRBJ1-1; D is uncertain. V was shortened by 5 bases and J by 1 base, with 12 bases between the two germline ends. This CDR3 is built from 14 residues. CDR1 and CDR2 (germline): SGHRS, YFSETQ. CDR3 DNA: TGCGCCAGCAGTGGCAGCCTTTCGAACACTGAAGCTTTCTTT. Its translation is CASSGSLSNTEAFF.

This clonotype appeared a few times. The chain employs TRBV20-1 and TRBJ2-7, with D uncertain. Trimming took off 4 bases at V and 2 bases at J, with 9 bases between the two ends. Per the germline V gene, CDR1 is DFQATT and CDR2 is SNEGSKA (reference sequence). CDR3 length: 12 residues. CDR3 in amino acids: CSATPDPYEQYV. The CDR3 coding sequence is TGCAGTGCTACCCCCGATCCCTACGAGCAGTACGTC.

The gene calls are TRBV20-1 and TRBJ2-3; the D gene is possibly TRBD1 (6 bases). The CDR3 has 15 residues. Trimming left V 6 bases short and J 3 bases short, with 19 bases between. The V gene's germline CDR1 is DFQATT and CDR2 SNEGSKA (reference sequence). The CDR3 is CSATRRSGVTDTQYF. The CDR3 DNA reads TGCAGTGCCACCCGTCGCTCAGGGGTGACAGATACGCAGTATTTT.

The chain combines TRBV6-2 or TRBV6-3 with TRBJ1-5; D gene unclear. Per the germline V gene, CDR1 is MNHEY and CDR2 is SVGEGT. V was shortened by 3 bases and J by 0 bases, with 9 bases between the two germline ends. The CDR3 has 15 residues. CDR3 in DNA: TGTGCCAGCAGTTATCCCGATAATAGCAATCAGCCCCAGCATTTT. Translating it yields CASSYPDNSNQPQHF.

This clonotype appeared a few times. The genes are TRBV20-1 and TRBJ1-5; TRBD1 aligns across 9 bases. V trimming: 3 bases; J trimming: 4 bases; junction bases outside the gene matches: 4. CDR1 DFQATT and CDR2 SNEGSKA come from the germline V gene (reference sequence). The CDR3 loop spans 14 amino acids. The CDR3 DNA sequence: TGCAGTGCTAGCGGGACAGGGTGGAATCAGCCCCAGCATTTT. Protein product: CSASGTGWNQPQHF.